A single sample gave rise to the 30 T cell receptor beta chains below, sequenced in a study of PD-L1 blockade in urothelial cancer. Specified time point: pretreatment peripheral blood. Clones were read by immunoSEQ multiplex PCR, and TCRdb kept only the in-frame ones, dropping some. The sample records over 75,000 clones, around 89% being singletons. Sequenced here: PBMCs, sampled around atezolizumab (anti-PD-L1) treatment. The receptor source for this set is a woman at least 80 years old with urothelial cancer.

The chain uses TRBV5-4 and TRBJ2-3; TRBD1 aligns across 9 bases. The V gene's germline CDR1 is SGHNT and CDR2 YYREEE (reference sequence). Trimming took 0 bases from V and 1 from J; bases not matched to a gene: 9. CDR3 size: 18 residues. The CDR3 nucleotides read TGTGCCAGCAGCTTGGAGCCGTCCCGGGACAGGGGCACAGATACGCAGTATTTT. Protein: CASSLEPSRDRGTDTQYF.

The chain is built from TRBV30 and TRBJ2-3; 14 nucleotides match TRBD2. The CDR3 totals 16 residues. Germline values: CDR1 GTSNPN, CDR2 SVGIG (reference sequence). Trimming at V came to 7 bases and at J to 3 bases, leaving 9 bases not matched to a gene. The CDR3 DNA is TGTGCCTCTCGGACTAGCGGGAGGAGGGGGACAGATACGCAGTATTTT. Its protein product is CASRTSGRRGTDTQYF.

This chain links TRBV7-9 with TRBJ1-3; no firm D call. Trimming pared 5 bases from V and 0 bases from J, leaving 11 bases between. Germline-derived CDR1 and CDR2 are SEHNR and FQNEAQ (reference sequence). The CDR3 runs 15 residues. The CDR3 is CASSPMGSSGNTIYF. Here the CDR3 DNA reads TGTGCCAGCAGCCCTATGGGGAGCTCTGGAAACACCATATATTTT. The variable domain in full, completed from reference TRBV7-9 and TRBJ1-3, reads DTGVSQNPRHKITKRGQNVTFRCDPISEHNRLYWYRQTLGQGPEFLTYFQNEAQLEKSRLLSDRFSAERPKGSFSTLEIQRTEQGDSAMYLCASSPMGSSGNTIYFGEGSWLTVV.

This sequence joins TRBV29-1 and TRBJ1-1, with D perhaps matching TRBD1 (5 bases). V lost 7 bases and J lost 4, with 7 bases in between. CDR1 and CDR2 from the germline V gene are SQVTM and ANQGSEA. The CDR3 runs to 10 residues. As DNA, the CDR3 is TGCAGCGGGGGGGGCACTGAAGCTTTCTTT. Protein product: CSGGGTEAFF.

The CDR3 is CSAGQGIAGNTIYF. In DNA, the CDR3 is TGCAGCGCCGGACAGGGAATTGCTGGAAACACCATATATTTT. The rearrangement links TRBV29-1 to TRBJ1-3; 8 bases agree with TRBD1. The V segment lost 7 bases and the J segment 2 bases; nucleotides outside the gene matches: 7. This CDR3 comprises 14 residues. Germline assignment: CDR1 SQVTM and CDR2 ANQGSEA.

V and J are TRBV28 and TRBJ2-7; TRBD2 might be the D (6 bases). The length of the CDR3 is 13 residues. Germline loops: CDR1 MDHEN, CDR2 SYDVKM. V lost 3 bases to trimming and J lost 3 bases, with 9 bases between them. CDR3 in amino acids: CASSLGLLYEQYF. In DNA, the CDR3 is TGTGCCAGCAGTTTGGGACTCCTCTACGAGCAGTACTTC.

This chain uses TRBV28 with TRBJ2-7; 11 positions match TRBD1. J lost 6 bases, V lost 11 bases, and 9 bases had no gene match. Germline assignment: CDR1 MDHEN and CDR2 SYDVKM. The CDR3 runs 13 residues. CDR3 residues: CASEGQGALEQYF. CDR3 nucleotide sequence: TGTGCCTCCGAAGGACAGGGGGCCCTCGAGCAGTACTTC.

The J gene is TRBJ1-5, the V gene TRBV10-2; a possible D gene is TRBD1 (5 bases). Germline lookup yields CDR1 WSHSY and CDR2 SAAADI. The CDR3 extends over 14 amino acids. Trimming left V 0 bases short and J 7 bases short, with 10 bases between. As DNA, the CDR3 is TGCGCCAGCAGTGAGTCATCGGGGGACCAGCCCCAGCATTTT. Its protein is CASSESSGDQPQHF.

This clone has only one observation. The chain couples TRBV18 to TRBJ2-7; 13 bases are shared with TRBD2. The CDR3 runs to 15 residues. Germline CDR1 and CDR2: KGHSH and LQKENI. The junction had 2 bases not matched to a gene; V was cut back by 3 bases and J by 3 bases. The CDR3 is CASSPGTSGVYEQYF. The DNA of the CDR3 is TGTGCCAGCTCACCCGGGACTAGCGGGGTCTACGAGCAGTACTTC. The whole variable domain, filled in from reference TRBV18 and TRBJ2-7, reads NAGVMQNPRHLVRRRGQEARLRCSPMKGHSHVYWYRQLPEEGLKFMVYLQKENIIDESGMPKERFSAEFPKEGPSILRIQQVVRGDSAAYFCASSPGTSGVYEQYFGPGTRLTVT.

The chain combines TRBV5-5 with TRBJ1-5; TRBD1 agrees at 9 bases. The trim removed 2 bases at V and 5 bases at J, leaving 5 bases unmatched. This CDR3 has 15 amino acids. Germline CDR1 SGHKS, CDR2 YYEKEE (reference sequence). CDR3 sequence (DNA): TGTGCCAGCAGCTTAGAGGACAGGGGATATCAGCCCCAGCATTTT. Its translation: CASSLEDRGYQPQHF.

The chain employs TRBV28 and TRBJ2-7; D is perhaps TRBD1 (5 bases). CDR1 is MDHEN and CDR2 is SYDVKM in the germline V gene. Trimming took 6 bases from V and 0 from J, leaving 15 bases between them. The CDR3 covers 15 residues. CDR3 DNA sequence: TGTGCCAGCAGGGGATTAAACAGGAACTCCTACGAGCAGTACTTC. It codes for CASRGLNRNSYEQYF.

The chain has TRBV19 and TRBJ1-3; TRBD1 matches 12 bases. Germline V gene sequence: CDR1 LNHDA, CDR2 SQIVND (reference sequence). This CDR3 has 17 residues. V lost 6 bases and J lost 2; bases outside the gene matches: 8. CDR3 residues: CASSRGTGGWTGNTIYF. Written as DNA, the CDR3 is TGTGCCAGTAGCCGTGGGACAGGGGGCTGGACTGGAAACACCATATATTTT.

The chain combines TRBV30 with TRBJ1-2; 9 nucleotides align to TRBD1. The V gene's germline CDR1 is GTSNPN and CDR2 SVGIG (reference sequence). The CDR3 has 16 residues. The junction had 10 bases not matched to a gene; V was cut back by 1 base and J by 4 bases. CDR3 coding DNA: TGTGCCTGGAGTGACATTACAGGGGGCGGTAGCTATGGCTACACCTTC. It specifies CAWSDITGGGSYGYTF.

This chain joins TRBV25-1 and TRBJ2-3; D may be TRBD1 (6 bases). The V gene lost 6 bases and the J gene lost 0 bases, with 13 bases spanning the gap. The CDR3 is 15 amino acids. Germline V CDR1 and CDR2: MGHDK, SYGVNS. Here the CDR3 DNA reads TGTGCCAGCAGGGGGGCCCGTACTAGCACAGATACGCAGTATTTT. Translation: CASRGARTSTDTQYF.

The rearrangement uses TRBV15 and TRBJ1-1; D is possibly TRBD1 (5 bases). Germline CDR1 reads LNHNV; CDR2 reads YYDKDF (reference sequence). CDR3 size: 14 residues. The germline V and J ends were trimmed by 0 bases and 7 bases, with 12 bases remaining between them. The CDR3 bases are TGTGCCACCAGCAGAGATAGGGGCGGGATTGAAGCTTTCTTT. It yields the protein CATSRDRGGIEAFF. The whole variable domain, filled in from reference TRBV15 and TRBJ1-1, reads DAMVIQNPRYQVTQFGKPVTLSCSQTLNHNVMYWYQQKSSQAPKLLFHYYDKDFNNEADTPDNFQSRRPNTSFCFLDIRSPGLGDTAMYLCATSRDRGGIEAFFGQGTRLTVV.

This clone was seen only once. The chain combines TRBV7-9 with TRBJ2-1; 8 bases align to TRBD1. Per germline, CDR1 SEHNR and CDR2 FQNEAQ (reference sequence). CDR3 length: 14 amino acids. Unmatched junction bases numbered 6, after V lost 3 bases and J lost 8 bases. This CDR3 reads CASSLDRDSDEQFF. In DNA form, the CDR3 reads TGTGCCAGCAGCTTGGACAGGGATTCCGATGAGCAGTTCTTC.

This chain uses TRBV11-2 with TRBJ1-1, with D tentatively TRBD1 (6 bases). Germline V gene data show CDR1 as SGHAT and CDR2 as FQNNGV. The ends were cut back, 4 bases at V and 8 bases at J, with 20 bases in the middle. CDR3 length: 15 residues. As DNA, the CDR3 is TGTGCCAGCAGCTCGACCTTCACAGGGTCTCGCGAAGCTTTCTTT. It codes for CASSSTFTGSREAFF. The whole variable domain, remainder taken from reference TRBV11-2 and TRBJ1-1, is EAGVAQSPRYKIIEKRQSVAFWCNPISGHATLYWYQQILGQGPKLLIQFQNNGVVDDSQLPKDRFSAERLKGVDSTLKIQPAKLEDSAVYLCASSSTFTGSREAFFGQGTRLTVV.

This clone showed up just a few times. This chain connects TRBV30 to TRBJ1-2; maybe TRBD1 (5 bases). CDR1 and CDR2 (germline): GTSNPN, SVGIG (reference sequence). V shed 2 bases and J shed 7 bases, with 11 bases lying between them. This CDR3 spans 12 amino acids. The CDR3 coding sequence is TGTGCCTGGAGTCTTAGACAGAGTGGCTACACCTTC. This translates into CAWSLRQSGYTF.

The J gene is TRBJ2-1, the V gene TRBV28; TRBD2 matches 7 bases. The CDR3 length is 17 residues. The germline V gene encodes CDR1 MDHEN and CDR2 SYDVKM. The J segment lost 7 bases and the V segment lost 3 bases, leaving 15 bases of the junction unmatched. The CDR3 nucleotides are TGTGCCAGCAGTTTGACTCTATCAGCGGGGACCGTTAATGAGCAGTTCTTC. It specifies CASSLTLSAGTVNEQFF. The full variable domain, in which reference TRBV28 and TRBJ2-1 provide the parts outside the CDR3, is DVKVTQSSRYLVKRTGEKVFLECVQDMDHENMFWYRQDPGLGLRLIYFSYDVKMKEKGDIPEGYSVSREKKERFSLILESASTNQTSMYLCASSLTLSAGTVNEQFFGPGTRLTVL.

In DNA, the CDR3 is TGTGCCACCCAACAGGGCGGGTCGTACGAGCAGTACTTC. It is translated as CATQQGGSYEQYF. The chain combines TRBV27 with TRBJ2-7; D is perhaps TRBD1 (6 bases). Deletions cut 10 bases from V and 4 bases from J, with 17 bases between. This CDR3 region has 13 residues. CDR1 is MNHEY, CDR2 SMNVEV, per germline (reference sequence).

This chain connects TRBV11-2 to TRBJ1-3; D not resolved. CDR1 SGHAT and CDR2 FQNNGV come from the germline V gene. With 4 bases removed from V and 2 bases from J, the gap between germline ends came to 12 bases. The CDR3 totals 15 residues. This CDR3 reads CASSSIGSTGNTIYF. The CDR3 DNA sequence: TGTGCCAGCAGCTCTATTGGGAGTACTGGAAACACCATATATTTT.

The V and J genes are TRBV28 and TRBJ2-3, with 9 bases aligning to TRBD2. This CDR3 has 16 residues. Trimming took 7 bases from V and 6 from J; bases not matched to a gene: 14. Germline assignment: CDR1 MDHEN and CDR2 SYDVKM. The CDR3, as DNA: TGTGCCAGCACTCGGACTAGCGCAAGAACAGCGGATACGCAGTATTTT. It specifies CASTRTSARTADTQYF.

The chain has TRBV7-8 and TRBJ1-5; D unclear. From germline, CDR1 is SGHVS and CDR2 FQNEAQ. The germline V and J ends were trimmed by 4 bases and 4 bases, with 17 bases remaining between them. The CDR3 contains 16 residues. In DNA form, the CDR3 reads TGTGCCAGCAGCTCCTTCCAGAGGGAGGTTAATCAGCCCCAGCATTTT. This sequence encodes CASSSFQREVNQPQHF.

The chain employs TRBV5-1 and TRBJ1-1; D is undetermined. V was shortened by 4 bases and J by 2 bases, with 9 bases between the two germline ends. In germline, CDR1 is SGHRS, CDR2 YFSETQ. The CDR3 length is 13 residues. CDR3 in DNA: TGCGCCAGCAGCGGGCAGACCAACACTGAAGCTTTCTTT. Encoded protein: CASSGQTNTEAFF.

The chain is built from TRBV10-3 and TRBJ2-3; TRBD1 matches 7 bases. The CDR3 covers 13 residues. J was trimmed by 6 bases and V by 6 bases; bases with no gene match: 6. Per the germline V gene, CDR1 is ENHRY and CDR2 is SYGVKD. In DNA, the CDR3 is TGTGCCATCAGGGGGGACAGTGAGGATACGCAGTATTTT. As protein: CAIRGDSEDTQYF.

CDR3 DNA sequence: TGTGCCAGCCTTAGGGTAAGAGGGCCAGATACGCAGTATTTT. Amino acids: CASLRVRGPDTQYF. V usage is TRBV28 and J usage is TRBJ2-3; D possibly corresponds to TRBD2 (5 bases). Looked up from germline, CDR1 is MDHEN and CDR2 is SYDVKM. Trimming removed 8 bases from V and 4 bases from J, with 16 bases in between. The CDR3 loop spans 14 amino acids.

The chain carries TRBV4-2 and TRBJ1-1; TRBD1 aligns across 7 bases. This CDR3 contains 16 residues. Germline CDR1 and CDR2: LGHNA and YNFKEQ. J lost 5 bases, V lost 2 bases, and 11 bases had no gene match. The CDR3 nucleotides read TGTGCCAGCAGCCAAAACCGACAGGGTGAGAAAACTGAAGCTTTCTTT. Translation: CASSQNRQGEKTEAFF.

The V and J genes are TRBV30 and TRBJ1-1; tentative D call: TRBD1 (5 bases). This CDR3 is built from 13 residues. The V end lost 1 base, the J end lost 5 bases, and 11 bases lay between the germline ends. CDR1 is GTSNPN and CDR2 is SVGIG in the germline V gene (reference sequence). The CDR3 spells CAWSESRGTEAFF. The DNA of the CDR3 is TGTGCCTGGAGTGAGTCGCGGGGGACTGAAGCTTTCTTT.

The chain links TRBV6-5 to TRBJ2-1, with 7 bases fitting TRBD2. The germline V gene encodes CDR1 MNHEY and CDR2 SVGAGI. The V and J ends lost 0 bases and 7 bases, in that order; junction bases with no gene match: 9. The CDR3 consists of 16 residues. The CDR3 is CASSYSSSGATNEQFF. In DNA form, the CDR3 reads TGTGCCAGCAGTTACTCATCCAGCGGGGCTACAAATGAGCAGTTCTTC.

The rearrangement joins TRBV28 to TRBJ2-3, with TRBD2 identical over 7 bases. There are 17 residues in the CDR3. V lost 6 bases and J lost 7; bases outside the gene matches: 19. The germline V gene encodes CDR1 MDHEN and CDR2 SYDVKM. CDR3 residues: CASSSTLGRETPNTQYF. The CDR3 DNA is TGTGCCAGCAGCTCTACCTTAGGGCGGGAGACCCCGAATACGCAGTATTTT.